This T cell receptor (beta chain) was sequenced during a study of blood T cell repertoires in COVID-19. Overall study: Sites in the United States, Italy and Spain provided acute and convalescent COVID-19 samples. Sources were T cells, B-cell-depleted T cells, or PBMCs; the material itself was cDNA or gDNA.

This CDR3 comprises 13 residues. The germline CDR1 and CDR2 sequences are GTSNPN and SVGIG (reference sequence). V was clipped by 1 base and J by 2 bases, with 8 bases between them. Original analysis: For nucleated cells, counts were estimated from reference gene primer amplification. Measured with immunoSEQ multiplex PCR; TCRdb has only the in-frame clones, and not every one. That table gives V, J and clone size, and the DNA gave D and trimming. Of 200,000 to 250,000 clones listed, approximately 83% are singletons. The rearrangement joins TRBV30 to TRBJ1-1, with D unclear. Material: peripheral blood. This TCR came from a woman between 45 and 65 years old with acute or convalescent COVID-19. The CDR3 loop is CAWSAQTNTEAFF. The CDR3 DNA reads as TGTGCCTGGAGTGCCCAGACAAACACTGAAGCTTTCTTT.